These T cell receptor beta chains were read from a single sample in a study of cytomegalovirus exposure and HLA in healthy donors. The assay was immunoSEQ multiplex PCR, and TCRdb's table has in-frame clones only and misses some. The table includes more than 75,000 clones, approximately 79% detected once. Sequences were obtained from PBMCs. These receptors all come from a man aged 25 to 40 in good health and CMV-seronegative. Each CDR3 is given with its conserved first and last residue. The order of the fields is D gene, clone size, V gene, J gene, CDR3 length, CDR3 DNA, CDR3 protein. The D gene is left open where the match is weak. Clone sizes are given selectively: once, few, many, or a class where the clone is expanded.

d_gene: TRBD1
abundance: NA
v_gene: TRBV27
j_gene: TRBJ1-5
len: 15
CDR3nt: TGTGCCAGCAGTCTATCCGGGACAGGGGGTCAGCCCCAGCATTTT
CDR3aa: CASSLSGTGGQPQHF

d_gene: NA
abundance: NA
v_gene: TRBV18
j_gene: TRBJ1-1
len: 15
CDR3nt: TGTGCCAGCTCACCACCCGGGACATTGAACACTGAAGCTTTCTTT
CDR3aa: CASSPPGTLNTEAFF

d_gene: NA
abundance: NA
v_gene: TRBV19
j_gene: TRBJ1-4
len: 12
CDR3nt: TGTGCCAGTAGTATCCGGGTTTCGGAACTGTTTTTT
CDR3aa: CASSIRVSELFF

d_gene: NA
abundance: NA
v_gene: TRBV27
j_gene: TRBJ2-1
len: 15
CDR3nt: TGTGCCAGCAGCCGTCGTTCAGGCTCCTACAATGAGCAGTTCTTC
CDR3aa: CASSRRSGSYNEQFF

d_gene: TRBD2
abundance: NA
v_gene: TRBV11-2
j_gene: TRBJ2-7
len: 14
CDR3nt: TGTGCCAGCAGCCTTGGGGGGGGCTCCTACGAGCAGTACTTC
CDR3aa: CASSLGGGSYEQYF

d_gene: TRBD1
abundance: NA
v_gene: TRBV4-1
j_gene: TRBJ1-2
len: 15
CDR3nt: TGCGCCAGCAGCCAACCGGGACAGGGTGAGAGTGGCTACACCTTC
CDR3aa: CASSQPGQGESGYTF

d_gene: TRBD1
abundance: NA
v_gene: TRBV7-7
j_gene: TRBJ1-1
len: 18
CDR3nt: TGTGCTAGCAGTCCCGCCCCCGGGACAGGGCGCTTGAACACTGAAGCTTTCTTT
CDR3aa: CASSPAPGTGRLNTEAFF

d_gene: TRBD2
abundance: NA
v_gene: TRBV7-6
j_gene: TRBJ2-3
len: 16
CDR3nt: TGTGCCAGCAGCTTAGCCACTTCTAGCGGGACAGATACGCAGTATTTT
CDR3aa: CASSLATSSGTDTQYF

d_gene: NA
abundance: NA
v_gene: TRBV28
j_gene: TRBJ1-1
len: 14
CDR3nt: TGTGCCAGCAGTTTATCTGGGAGGAACACTGAAGCTTTCTTT
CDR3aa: CASSLSGRNTEAFF

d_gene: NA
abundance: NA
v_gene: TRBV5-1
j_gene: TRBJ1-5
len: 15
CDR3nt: TGCGCCAGCAGCTGGGAGGGGGAAACGGGGCAGCCCCAGCATTTT
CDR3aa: CASSWEGETGQPQHF

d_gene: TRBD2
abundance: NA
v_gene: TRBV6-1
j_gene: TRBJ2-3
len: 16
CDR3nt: TGTGCCAGCAGTGAAAGCTTGGGACTAAACACAGATACGCAGTATTTT
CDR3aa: CASSESLGLNTDTQYF

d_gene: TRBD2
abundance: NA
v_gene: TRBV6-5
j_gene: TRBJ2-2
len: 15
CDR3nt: TGTGCCAGCATTCGGACTAGCGGGGAATCCGGGGAGCTGTTTTTT
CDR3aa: CASIRTSGESGELFF

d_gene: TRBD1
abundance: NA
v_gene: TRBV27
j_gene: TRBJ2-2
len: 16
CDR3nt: TGTGCCAGCAGTTTGGACAGGGTCAGGAACACCGGGGAGCTGTTTTTT
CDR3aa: CASSLDRVRNTGELFF

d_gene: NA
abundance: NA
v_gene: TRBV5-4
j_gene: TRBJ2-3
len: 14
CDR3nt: TGTGCCAGCAGCTCCTTACTAGATTTGGATACGCAGTATTTT
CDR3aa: CASSSLLDLDTQYF

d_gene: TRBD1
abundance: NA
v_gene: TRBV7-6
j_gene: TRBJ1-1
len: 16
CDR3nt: TGTGCCAGCAGCCCCGGACAGGGCTGGATGAACACTGAAGCTTTCTTT
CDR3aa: CASSPGQGWMNTEAFF

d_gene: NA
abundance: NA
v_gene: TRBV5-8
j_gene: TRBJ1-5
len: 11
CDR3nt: TGTGCCAGCAGCTCCTATCAGCCCCAGCATTTT
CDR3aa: CASSSYQPQHF

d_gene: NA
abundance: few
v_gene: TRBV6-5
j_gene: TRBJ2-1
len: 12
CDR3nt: TGTGCCAGCAGTTACCCCAGGGGTGAGCAGTTCTTC
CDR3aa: CASSYPRGEQFF

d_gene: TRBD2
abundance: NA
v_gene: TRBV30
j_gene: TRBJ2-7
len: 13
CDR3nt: TGTGCCTGGAATGGACTAGCGGGATACGAGCAGTACTTC
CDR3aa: CAWNGLAGYEQYF

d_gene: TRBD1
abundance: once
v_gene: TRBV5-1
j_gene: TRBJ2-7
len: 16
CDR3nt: TGCGCCAGCAGCCGGGACAGGGGAGAATTATCCTACGAGCAGTACTTC
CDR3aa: CASSRDRGELSYEQYF

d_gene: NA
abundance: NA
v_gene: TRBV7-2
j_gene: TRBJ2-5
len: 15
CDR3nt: TGTGCCAGCAGCTTAGCGCCGGGGTCGAAAGAGACCCAGTACTTC
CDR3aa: CASSLAPGSKETQYF

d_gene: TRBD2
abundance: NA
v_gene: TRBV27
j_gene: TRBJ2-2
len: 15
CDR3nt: TGTGCCAGCAGTTTGAGCGGGAGGAACACCGGGGAGCTGTTTTTT
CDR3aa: CASSLSGRNTGELFF

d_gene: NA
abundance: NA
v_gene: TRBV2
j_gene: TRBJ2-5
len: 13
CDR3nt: TGTGCCGGGTCGTACAGGGTCTCGGAGACCCAGTACTTC
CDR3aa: CAGSYRVSETQYF

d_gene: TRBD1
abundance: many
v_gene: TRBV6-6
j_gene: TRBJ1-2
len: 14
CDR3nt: TGTGCCAGCAGTCGGGACAGCGGTAAATATGGCTACACCTTC
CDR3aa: CASSRDSGKYGYTF

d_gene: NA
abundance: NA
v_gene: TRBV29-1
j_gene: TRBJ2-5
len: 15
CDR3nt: TGCAGCGTCTCCTTAAGGGGCCCTGGGGTAGAGACCCAGTACTTC
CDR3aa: CSVSLRGPGVETQYF

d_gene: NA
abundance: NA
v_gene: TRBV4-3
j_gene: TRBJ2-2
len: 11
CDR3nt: TGCGCCAGCAGCCACCGCGGGGAGCTGTTTTTT
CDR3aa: CASSHRGELFF

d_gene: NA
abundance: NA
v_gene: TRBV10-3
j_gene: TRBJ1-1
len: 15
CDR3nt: TGTGCCATCAGTGAGTCGACTCGGGTGAACACTGAAGCTTTCTTT
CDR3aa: CAISESTRVNTEAFF

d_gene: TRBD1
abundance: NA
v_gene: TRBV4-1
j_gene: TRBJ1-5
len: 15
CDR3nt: TGCGCCAGCAGCCAACCCCGGACAGGGGCTCAGCCCCAGCATTTT
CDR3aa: CASSQPRTGAQPQHF

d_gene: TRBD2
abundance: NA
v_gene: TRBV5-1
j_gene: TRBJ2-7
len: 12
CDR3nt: TGCGCCAGCAGCTTGAGCGGGAACGAGCAGTACTTC
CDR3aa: CASSLSGNEQYF

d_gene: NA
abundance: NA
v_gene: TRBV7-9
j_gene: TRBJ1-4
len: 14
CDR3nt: TGTGCCAGCAGCTTAAGGGGAATGAATGAAAAACTGTTTTTT
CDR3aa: CASSLRGMNEKLFF

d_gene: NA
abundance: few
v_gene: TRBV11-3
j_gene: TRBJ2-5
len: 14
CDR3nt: TGTGCCAGCAGCTTAGGTCCCGTACAAGAGACCCAGTACTTC
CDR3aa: CASSLGPVQETQYF

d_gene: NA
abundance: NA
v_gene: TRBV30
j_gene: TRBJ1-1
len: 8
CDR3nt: TGTGCCTGGAGCGCGCTGGTCTTT
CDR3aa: CAWSALVF

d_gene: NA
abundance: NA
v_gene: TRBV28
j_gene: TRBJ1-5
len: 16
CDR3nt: TGTGCCAGCCAAACTAAGACGGACTCGTTTTTCGGGCCCCAGCATTTT
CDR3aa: CASQTKTDSFFGPQHF

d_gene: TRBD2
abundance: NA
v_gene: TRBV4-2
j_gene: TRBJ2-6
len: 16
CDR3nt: TGTGCCAGCAGCCAAGATTGGCGGGGGGGGGCCAACGTCCTGACTTTC
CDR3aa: CASSQDWRGGANVLTF

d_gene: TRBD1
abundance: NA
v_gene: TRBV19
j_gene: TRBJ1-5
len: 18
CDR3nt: TGTGCCAGTAGTACCCTTACAGGGGGAGGCCATAGCAATCAGCCCCAGCATTTT
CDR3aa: CASSTLTGGGHSNQPQHF

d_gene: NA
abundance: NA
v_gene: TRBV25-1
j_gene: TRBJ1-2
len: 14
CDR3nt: TGTGCCAGCAGCCCCCAGGGCCGCAACTATGGCTACACCTTC
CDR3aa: CASSPQGRNYGYTF

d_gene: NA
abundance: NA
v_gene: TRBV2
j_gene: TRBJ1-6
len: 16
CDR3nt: TGTGCCAGCAGCCCTAGACAGGCGCAGCTCAATTCACCCCTCCACTTT
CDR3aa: CASSPRQAQLNSPLHF

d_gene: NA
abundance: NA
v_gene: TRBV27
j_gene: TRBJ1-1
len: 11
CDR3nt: TGTGCCAGCAGTCATTCCGGTGAAGCTTTCTTT
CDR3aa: CASSHSGEAFF

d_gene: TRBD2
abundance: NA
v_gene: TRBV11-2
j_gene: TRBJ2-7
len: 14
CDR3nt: TGTGCCAGCAGCCTAGCGGGAGGCGCCTACGAGCAGTACTTC
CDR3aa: CASSLAGGAYEQYF

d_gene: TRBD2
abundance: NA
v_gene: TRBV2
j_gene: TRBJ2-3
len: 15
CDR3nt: TGTGCCAGCAGTGTTCAAGCGGGAGCTAGAGATACGCAGTATTTT
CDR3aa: CASSVQAGARDTQYF

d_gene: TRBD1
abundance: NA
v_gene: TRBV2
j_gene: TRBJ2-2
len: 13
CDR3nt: TGTGCCAGCACGAGGGGACAGGGGGCAGCGCTGTTTTTT
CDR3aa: CASTRGQGAALFF

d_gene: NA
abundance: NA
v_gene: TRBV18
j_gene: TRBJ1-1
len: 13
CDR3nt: TGTGCCAGCTCCATGAGACGAGGGATTGAAGCTTTCTTT
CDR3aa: CASSMRRGIEAFF

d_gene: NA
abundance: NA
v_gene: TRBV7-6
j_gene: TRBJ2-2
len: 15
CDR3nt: TGTGCCAGCAGCGCCCCCACCGGCGGGACCGGGGAGCTGTTTTTT
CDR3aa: CASSAPTGGTGELFF

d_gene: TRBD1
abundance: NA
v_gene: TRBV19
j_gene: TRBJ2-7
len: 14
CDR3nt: TGTGCCAGTAGTATCGAGACAGGGGGCTACGAGCAGTACTTC
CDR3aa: CASSIETGGYEQYF

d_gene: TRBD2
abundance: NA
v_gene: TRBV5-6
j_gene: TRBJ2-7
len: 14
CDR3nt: TGTGCCAGCAGCTTGAGCGGGGGTGGGTACGAGCAGTACTTC
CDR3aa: CASSLSGGGYEQYF

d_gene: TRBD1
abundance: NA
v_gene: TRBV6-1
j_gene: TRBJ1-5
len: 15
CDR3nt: TGTGCCAGCAGGCCAGGGGGCGGAAGCGGTCAGCCCCAGCATTTT
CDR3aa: CASRPGGGSGQPQHF

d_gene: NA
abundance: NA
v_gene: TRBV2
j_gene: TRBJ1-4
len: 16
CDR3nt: TGTGCCAGCAGTGTAAACCCGGTGAAGTCTAATGAAAAACTGTTTTTT
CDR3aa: CASSVNPVKSNEKLFF

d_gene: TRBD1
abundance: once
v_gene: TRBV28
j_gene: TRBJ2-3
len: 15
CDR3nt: TGTGCCAGCAGTTCTACCGGGACAGGGAAAGATACGCAGTATTTT
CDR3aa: CASSSTGTGKDTQYF

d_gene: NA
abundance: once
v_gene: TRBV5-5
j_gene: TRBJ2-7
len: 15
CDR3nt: TGTGCCAGCAGCTTGGATCCCGGCGGGACCTACGAGCAGTACTTC
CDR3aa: CASSLDPGGTYEQYF